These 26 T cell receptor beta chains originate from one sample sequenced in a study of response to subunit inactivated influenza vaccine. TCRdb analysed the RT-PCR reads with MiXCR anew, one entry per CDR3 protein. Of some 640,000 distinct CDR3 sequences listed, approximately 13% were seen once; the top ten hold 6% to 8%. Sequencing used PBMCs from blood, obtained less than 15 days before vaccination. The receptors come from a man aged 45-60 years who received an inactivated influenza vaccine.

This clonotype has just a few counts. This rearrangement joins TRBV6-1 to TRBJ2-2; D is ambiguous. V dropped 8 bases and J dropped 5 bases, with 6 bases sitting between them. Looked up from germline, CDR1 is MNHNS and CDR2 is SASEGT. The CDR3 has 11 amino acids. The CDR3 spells CASFVTGELFF. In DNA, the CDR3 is TGTGCCAGCTTCGTTACCGGGGAGCTGTTTTTT.

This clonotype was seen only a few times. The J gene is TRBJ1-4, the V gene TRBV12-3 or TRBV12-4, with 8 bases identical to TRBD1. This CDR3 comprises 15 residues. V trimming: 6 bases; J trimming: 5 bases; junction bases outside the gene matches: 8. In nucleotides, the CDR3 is TGTGCCAGCAGACTCGGACAGGGCAAAAATGAAAAACTGTTTTTT. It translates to CASRLGQGKNEKLFF.

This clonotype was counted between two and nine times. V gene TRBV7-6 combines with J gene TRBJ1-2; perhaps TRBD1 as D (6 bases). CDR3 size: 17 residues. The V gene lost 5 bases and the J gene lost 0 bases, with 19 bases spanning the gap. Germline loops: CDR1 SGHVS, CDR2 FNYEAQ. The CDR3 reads CASSASQGRWANYGYTF. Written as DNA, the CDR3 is TGTGCCAGCAGCGCCTCACAGGGACGCTGGGCTAACTATGGCTACACCTTC.

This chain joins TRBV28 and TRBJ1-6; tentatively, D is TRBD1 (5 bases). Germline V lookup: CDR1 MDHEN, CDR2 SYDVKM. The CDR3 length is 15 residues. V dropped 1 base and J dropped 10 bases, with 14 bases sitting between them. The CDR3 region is CASSLYQGINSPLHF. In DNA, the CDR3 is TGTGCCAGCAGTTTATATCAGGGCATTAACTCACCCCTCCACTTT.

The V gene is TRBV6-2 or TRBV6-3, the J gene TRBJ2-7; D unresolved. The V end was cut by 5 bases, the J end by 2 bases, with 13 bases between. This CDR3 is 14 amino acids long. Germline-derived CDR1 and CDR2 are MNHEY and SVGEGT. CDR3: CASSTLRGAYEQYF. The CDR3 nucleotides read TGTGCCAGCAGTACCCTCCGTGGGGCCTACGAGCAGTACTTC.

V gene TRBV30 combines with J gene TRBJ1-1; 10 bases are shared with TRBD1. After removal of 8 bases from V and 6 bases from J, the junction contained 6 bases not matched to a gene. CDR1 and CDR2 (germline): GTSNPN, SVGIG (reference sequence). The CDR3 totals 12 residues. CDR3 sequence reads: CALGTGAPEAFF. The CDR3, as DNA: TGTGCCCTAGGGACAGGGGCCCCTGAAGCTTTCTTT.

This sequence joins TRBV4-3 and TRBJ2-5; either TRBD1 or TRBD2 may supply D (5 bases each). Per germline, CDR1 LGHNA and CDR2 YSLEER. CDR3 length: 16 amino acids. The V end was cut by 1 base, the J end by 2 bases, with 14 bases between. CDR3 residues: CASSQVAGTFQETQYF. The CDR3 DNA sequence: TGCGCCAGCAGCCAAGTTGCAGGGACCTTTCAAGAGACCCAGTACTTC.

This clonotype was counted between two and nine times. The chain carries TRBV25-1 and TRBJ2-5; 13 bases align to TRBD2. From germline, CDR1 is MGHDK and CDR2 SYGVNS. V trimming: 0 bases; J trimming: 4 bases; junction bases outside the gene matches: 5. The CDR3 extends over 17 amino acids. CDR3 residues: CASSEYGLAGVLETQYF. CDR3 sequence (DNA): TGTGCCAGCAGTGAATATGGACTAGCGGGAGTTTTAGAGACCCAGTACTTC.

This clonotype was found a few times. The CDR3 DNA is TGTGCCAGCAGCCAAGGACCTTCTCTAGCGGGAGTCGGATACAATGAGCAGTTCTTC. Translated: CASSQGPSLAGVGYNEQFF. The V and J genes are TRBV4-2 and TRBJ2-1; the match to TRBD2 covers 10 bases. The germline CDR1 and CDR2 sequences are LGHNA and YNFKEQ. The V segment lost 1 base and the J segment 4 bases; nucleotides outside the gene matches: 13. The CDR3 spans 19 residues.

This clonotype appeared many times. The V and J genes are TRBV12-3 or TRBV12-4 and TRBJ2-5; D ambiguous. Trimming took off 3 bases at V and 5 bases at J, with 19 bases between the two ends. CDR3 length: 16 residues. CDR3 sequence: CASSFWVSPDKETQYF. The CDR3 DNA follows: TGTGCCAGCAGTTTCTGGGTTAGCCCCGACAAGGAGACCCAGTACTTC.

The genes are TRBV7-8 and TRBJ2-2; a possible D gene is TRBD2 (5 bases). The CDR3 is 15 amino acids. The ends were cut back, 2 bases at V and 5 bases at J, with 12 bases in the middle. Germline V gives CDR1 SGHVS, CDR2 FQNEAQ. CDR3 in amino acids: CASSLIRSGTGELFF. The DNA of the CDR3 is TGTGCCAGCAGCTTAATCAGGTCGGGGACCGGGGAGCTGTTTTTT.

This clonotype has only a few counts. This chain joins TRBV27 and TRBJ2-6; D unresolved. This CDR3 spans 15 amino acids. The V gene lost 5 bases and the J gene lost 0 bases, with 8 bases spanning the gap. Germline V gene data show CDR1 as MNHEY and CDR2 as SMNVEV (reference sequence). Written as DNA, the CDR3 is TGTGCCAGCAGTATCTTCCTCTCTGGGGCCAACGTCCTGACTTTC. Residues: CASSIFLSGANVLTF.

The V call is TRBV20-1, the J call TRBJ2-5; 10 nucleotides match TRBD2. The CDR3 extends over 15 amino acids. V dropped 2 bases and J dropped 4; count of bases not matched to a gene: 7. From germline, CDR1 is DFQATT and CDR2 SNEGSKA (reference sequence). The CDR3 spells CSARNSGRTGETQYF. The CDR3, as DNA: TGCAGTGCTAGAAATAGCGGGAGGACCGGAGAGACCCAGTACTTC.

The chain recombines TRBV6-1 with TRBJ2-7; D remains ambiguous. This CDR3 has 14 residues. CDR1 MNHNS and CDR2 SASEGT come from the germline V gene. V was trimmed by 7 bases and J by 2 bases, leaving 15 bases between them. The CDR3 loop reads CASISDHGTYEQYF. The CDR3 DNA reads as TGTGCCAGCATCTCGGACCACGGAACCTACGAGCAGTACTTC.

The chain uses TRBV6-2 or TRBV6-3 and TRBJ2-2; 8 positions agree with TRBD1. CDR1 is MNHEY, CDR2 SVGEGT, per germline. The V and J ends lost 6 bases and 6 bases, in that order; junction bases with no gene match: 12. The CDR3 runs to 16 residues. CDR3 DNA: TGTGCCAGCAGCCCAAGAGGGACAGGAGTGCCCGGGGAGCTGTTTTTT. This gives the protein CASSPRGTGVPGELFF.

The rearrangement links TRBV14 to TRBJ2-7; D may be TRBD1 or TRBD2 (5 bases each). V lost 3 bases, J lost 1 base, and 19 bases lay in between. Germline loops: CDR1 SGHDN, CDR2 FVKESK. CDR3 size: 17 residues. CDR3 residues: CASSHPGTLHSSYEQYF. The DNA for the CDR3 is TGTGCCAGCAGCCACCCCGGGACCTTGCACTCTTCCTACGAGCAGTACTTC.

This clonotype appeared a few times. This CDR3 reads CASTSHSGLADVQFF. CDR3 sequence (DNA): TGTGCCAGCACTTCACATTCGGGACTAGCGGACGTGCAGTTCTTC. The chain joins TRBV6-2 or TRBV6-3 to TRBJ2-1, with 11 bases aligning to TRBD2. The CDR3 runs 15 residues. V was clipped by 7 bases and J by 12 bases; unmatched bases: 14. Germline assignment: CDR1 MNHEY and CDR2 SVGEGT.

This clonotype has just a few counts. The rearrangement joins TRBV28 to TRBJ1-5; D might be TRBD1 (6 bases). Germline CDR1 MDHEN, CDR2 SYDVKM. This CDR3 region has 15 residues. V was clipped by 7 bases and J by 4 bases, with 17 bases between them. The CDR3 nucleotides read TGTGCCAGCACTCTACTAGGACAGAGGAATCAGCCCCAGCATTTT. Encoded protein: CASTLLGQRNQPQHF. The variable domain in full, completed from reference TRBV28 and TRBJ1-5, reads DVKVTQSSRYLVKRTGEKVFLECVQDMDHENMFWYRQDPGLGLRLIYFSYDVKMKEKGDIPEGYSVSREKKERFSLILESASTNQTSMYLCASTLLGQRNQPQHFGDGTRLSIL.

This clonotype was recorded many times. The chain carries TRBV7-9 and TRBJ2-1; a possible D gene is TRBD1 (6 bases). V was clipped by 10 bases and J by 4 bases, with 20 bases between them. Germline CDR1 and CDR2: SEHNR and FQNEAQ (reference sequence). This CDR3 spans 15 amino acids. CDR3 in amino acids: CATGIFRTEYNEQFF. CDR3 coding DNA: TGTGCCACTGGGATTTTCCGGACAGAGTACAATGAGCAGTTCTTC.

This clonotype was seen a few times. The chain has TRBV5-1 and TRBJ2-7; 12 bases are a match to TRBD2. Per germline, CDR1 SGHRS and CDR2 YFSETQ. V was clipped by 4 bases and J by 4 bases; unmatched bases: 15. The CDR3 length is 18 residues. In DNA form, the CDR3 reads TGCGCCAGCAGCGGATCTCCTAGCGGGGGGGTCAATGGATACGAGCAGTACTTC. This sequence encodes CASSGSPSGGVNGYEQYF.

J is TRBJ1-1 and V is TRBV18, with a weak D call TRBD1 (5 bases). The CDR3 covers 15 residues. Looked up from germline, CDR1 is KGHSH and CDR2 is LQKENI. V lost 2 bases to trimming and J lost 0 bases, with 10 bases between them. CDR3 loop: CASSPMGRLNTEAFF. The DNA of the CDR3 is TGTGCCAGCTCACCAATGGGACGGCTGAACACTGAAGCTTTCTTT.

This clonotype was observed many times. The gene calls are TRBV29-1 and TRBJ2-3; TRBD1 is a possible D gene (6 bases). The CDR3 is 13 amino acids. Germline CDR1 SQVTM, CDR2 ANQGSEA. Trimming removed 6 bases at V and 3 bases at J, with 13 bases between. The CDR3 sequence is CSVGRQETDTQYF. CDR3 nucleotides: TGCAGCGTGGGGAGACAGGAGACAGATACGCAGTATTTT.

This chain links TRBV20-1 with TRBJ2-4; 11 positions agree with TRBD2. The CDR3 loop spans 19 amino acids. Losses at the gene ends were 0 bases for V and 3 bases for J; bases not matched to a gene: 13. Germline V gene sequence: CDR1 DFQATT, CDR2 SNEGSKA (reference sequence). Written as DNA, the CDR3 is TGCAGTGCTAGAGATCCGGCCGCGGGGCTAGCGGGAGGCAAAAACATTCAGTACTTC. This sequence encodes CSARDPAAGLAGGKNIQYF.

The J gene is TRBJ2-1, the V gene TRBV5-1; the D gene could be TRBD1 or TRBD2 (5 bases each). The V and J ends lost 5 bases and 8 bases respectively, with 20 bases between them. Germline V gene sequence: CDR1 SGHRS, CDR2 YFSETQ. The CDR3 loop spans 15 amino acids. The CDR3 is CASSPAPQQEDEQFF. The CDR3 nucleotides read TGCGCCAGCAGTCCAGCGCCCCAACAGGAGGATGAGCAGTTCTTC.

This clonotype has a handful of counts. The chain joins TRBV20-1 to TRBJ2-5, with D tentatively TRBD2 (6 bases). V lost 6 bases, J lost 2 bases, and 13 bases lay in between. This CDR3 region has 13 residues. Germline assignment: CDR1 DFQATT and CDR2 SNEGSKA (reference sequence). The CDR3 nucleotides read TGCAGTGCAGCCCGGGGGATACAAGAGACCCAGTACTTC. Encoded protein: CSAARGIQETQYF.

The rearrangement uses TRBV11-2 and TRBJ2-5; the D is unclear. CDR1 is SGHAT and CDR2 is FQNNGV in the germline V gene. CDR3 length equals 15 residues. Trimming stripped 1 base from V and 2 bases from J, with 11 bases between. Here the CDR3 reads CASSLGYSPQETQYF. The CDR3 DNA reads TGTGCCAGCAGCTTAGGTTACTCACCACAAGAGACCCAGTACTTC.